The 16 T cell receptor beta chains in this list originate from one sample, sequenced in a study of blood T cell repertoires in COVID-19. The assay was immunoSEQ multiplex PCR, and TCRdb's table has in-frame clones only and misses some. The sample contains more than 80,000 clones, about 82% of which appear only once. The sequenced material came from peripheral blood. Receptors originate from a man older than 75 with COVID-19, enrolled during active disease.

The V gene is TRBV28, the J gene TRBJ2-5; 7 bases are shared with TRBD2. With 4 bases clipped from V and 5 bases from J, the junction kept 10 bases outside the gene matches. Germline assignment: CDR1 MDHEN and CDR2 SYDVKM. There are 15 residues in the CDR3. The CDR3, as DNA: TGTGCCAGCAGTTCCGAGCGGGGATCCCCCGAGACCCAGTACTTC. The encoded protein is CASSSERGSPETQYF. Complete variable domain (other parts from reference TRBV28 and TRBJ2-5): DVKVTQSSRYLVKRTGEKVFLECVQDMDHENMFWYRQDPGLGLRLIYFSYDVKMKEKGDIPEGYSVSREKKERFSLILESASTNQTSMYLCASSSERGSPETQYFGPGTRLLVL.

The chain employs TRBV5-1 and TRBJ2-3, with 12 bases fitting TRBD2. Germline V gives CDR1 SGHRS, CDR2 YFSETQ. Trimming at V came to 4 bases and at J to 5 bases, leaving 5 bases not matched to a gene. The CDR3 is 15 residues long. CDR3 region: CASSGLAGREDTQYF. The DNA for the CDR3 is TGCGCCAGCAGCGGACTAGCGGGGAGGGAAGATACGCAGTATTTT.

This clone turned up a few times. This chain joins TRBV5-1 and TRBJ1-1; D ambiguous. Germline CDR1 is SGHRS and CDR2 is YFSETQ. The CDR3 contains 13 residues. V was clipped by 0 bases and J by 1 base, with 4 bases between them. The CDR3 is CASSLGGNTEAFF. The CDR3, as DNA: TGCGCCAGCAGCTTGGGAGGGAACACTGAAGCTTTCTTT.

This clone was seen only once. The genes are TRBV11-3 and TRBJ2-3, with 7 bases fitting TRBD2. Unmatched junction bases numbered 7, after V lost 1 base and J lost 6 bases. This CDR3 is built from 15 residues. Per the germline V gene, CDR1 is SGHNT and CDR2 is YENEEA. CDR3 sequence (DNA): TGTGCCAGCAGCTTAGGGGCTAGCGGCGGGGATACGCAGTATTTT. It codes for CASSLGASGGDTQYF. The full variable domain, with the rest looked up from reference TRBV11-3 and TRBJ2-3, is EAGVVQSPRYKIIEKKQPVAFWCNPISGHNTLYWYLQNLGQGPELLIRYENEEAVDDSQLPKDRFSAERLKGVDSTLKIQPAELGDSAVYLCASSLGASGGDTQYFGPGTRLTVL.

This sequence joins TRBV5-4 and TRBJ2-5, with 11 bases fitting TRBD2. V trimming: 4 bases; J trimming: 5 bases; junction bases outside the gene matches: 10. CDR3 length: 16 amino acids. The germline CDR1 and CDR2 sequences are SGHNT and YYREEE (reference sequence). The CDR3 loop reads CASSPTTSGSGETQYF. As DNA, the CDR3 is TGTGCCAGCAGCCCAACAACTAGCGGGAGTGGTGAGACCCAGTACTTC.

The V gene is TRBV27, the J gene TRBJ1-1, with D maybe TRBD1 (6 bases). Trimming pared 5 bases from V and 11 bases from J, leaving 18 bases between. The CDR3 loop spans 13 amino acids. The germline V gene has CDR1 MNHEY and CDR2 SMNVEV (reference sequence). CDR3 amino acids: CASSHLQGSLAFF. CDR3 in DNA: TGTGCCAGCAGTCACTTACAGGGTTCTCTCGCTTTCTTT.

The chain uses TRBV28 and TRBJ1-2; maybe TRBD1 (5 bases). CDR1 and CDR2 from the germline V gene are MDHEN and SYDVKM. With 6 bases removed from V and 12 bases from J, the gap between germline ends came to 23 bases. There are 14 residues in the CDR3. In DNA form, the CDR3 reads TGTGCCAGCAGCCCTAGTGCGGGGGTGCTTAGGGACACCTTC. This codes for CASSPSAGVLRDTF.

The rearrangement uses TRBV18 and TRBJ1-3, with D unresolved. The length of the CDR3 is 15 residues. The germline V and J ends were trimmed by 2 bases and 0 bases, with 8 bases remaining between them. CDR1 and CDR2 (germline): KGHSH, LQKENI. CDR3: CASSPTQISGNTIYF. The DNA of the CDR3 is TGTGCCAGCTCACCAACCCAGATCTCTGGAAACACCATATATTTT.

This sequence joins TRBV27 and TRBJ1-3, with D perhaps matching TRBD1 (5 bases). The ends were cut back, 2 bases at V and 0 bases at J, with 14 bases in the middle. Germline CDR1 and CDR2: MNHEY and SMNVEV (reference sequence). CDR3 length: 17 amino acids. Here the CDR3 reads CASSLTWGRTSGNTIYF. DNA for the CDR3: TGTGCCAGCAGTTTAACCTGGGGCAGAACCTCTGGAAACACCATATATTTT.

The table lists this clone with a count of one. The J gene is TRBJ2-1, the V gene TRBV19, with TRBD2 matching over 10 bases. The CDR3 length is 14 residues. From germline, CDR1 is LNHDA and CDR2 SQIVND (reference sequence). Trimming took 9 bases from V and 5 from J; bases not matched to a gene: 7. DNA of the CDR3: TGTGCCAGGGACAGGACTAGCGGTCACAATGAGCAGTTCTTC. Translation: CARDRTSGHNEQFF.

This clone was detected once. The chain employs TRBV3-1 (or the pseudogene TRBV3-2) and TRBJ2-5, with 7 bases fitting TRBD1. Trimming cost V 0 bases and J 9 bases; bases outside gene matches: 10. Germline CDR1 and CDR2: LGHDT and YNNKEL (reference sequence). The CDR3 is 15 amino acids. Here the CDR3 DNA reads TGTGCCAGCAGCCAAGACAGGGGGACCAAGAGAGCCCAGTACTTC. Protein product: CASSQDRGTKRAQYF.

In its sample, this clone was seen a few times. The V gene is TRBV2, the J gene TRBJ1-4; 7 bases align to TRBD1. With 4 bases clipped from V and 6 bases from J, the junction kept 5 bases outside the gene matches. The CDR3 is 14 residues long. The V gene's germline CDR1 is SNHLY and CDR2 FYNNEI. The CDR3 DNA reads as TGTGCCAGCAGTGTGGAGGGGGCGGATGAAAAACTGTTTTTT. Amino acid sequence: CASSVEGADEKLFF.

This clone was recorded once. The chain combines TRBV30 with TRBJ2-3; D gene uncertain. The germline V gene encodes CDR1 GTSNPN and CDR2 SVGIG (reference sequence). The CDR3 has 13 residues. V dropped 4 bases and J dropped 0 bases, with 8 bases sitting between them. CDR3 sequence (DNA): TGTGCCTGGACCAGGATGAGCACAGATACGCAGTATTTT. Translating it yields CAWTRMSTDTQYF.

The chain is built from TRBV15 and TRBJ2-1, with 16 bases aligning to TRBD2. This CDR3 is 16 amino acids long. The ends lost 0 bases at V and 8 bases at J; junction bases unmatched: 1. Germline assignment: CDR1 LNHNV and CDR2 YYDKDF (reference sequence). CDR3 bases: TGTGCCACCAGCAGAGAGGGACTAGCGGGAGGGTATGAGCAGTTCTTC. Encoded protein: CATSREGLAGGYEQFF.

The chain is built from TRBV28 and TRBJ2-5, with 7 nucleotides matching TRBD2. The V gene's germline CDR1 is MDHEN and CDR2 SYDVKM. Unmatched junction bases numbered 8, after V lost 4 bases and J lost 3 bases. This CDR3 region has 15 residues. The CDR3 bases are TGTGCCAGCAGTTCCGCTTCAGCGGGGAAAGAGACCCAGTACTTC. Amino acid sequence: CASSSASAGKETQYF. The entire variable domain, with the rest obtained from reference TRBV28 and TRBJ2-5, is as follows: DVKVTQSSRYLVKRTGEKVFLECVQDMDHENMFWYRQDPGLGLRLIYFSYDVKMKEKGDIPEGYSVSREKKERFSLILESASTNQTSMYLCASSSASAGKETQYFGPGTRLLVL.

This chain uses TRBV5-8 with TRBJ2-7; 12 bases are a match to TRBD2. Per the germline V gene, CDR1 is SGHTS and CDR2 is YDEGEE. V shed 3 bases and J 5 bases; nucleotides not matched to a gene: 6. This CDR3 comprises 15 residues. The CDR3 sequence: CASSWGLAGDDEQYF. The CDR3 nucleotides are TGTGCCAGCAGCTGGGGACTAGCGGGCGACGACGAGCAGTACTTC.